The sequence of this TCR beta chain was determined in a study of cytomegalovirus exposure and HLA in healthy donors. Study-wide findings and caveats: Overall, approximately 150 TCR beta chains were annotated as cytomegalovirus-associated. The tendency of first-cohort TCR clusters to co-occur in the 100 to 150 validation repertoires emerged from a later analysis. High specificity and sensitivity for cytomegalovirus status were reported for the classifier.

These donors were members of the roughly 130-subject validation cohort, a group separate from the approximately 680-subject first cohort. A word on this clone: What it binds is not known.

This table comes from immunoSEQ multiplex PCR, and its TCRdb copy is limited to in-frame clones, with some not included. The sample holds 150,000 to 180,000 clones, roughly 86% seen once. V was pared by 8 bases and J by 4 bases, with 15 bases between. CDR3 length equals 13 residues. Germline V gives CDR1 MNHEY, CDR2 SMNVEV (reference sequence). The specimen was PBMCs. The clonotype originates from a human donor in good health. The chain links TRBV27 to TRBJ2-7; D might be TRBD2 (6 bases). As DNA, the CDR3 is TGTGCCAGCGCCGAGCGGGTCAAATACGAGCAGTACTTC. Translated: CASAERVKYEQYF.